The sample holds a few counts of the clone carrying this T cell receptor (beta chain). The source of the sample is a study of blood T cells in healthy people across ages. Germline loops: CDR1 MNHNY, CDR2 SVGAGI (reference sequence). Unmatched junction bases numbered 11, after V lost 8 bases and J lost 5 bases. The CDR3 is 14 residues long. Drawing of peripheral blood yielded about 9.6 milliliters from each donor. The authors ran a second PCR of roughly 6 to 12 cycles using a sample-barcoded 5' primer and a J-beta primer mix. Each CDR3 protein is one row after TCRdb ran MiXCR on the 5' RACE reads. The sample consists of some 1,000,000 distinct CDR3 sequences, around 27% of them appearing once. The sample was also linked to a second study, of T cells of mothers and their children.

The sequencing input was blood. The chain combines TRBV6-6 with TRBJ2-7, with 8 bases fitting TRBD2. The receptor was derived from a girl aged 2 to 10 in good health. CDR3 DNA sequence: TGTGCCAGCCGCGTAAGCGGGGGTTTCGACGAGCAGTACTTC. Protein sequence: CASRVSGGFDEQYF.